This entry features one T cell receptor (beta chain) sequence. The target antigen is unknown. This record comes from a study of T cells in Graves' hyperthyroidism and ophthalmopathy. Whole-study findings and limits: Most clonotypes expanded in the thyroid (above 0.001) were also present in blood.

Amplification of TCR beta CDR3 regions used RNA as the template. The HTBI primer set served for first-round RT-PCR of the TCR CDR3. Using its own MiXCR run on the multiplex PCR reads, TCRdb lists one record per CDR3 protein. This table holds some 620,000 distinct CDR3 sequences, under 20% found once. These patients, aged 18 to 65, had recently diagnosed hyperthyroidism lasting under 2 months. The CDR3 is 15 amino acids. Trimming stripped 7 bases from V and 0 bases from J, with 13 bases between. Germline values: CDR1 SGHTA, CDR2 FQGNSA. The TCR was taken from a woman aged 25 to 39 with Graves' hyperthyroidism. Specimen: blood. V usage is TRBV7-2 and J usage is TRBJ2-1, with D maybe TRBD1 (6 bases). CDR3: CASNTQGSSYNEQFF. In DNA, the CDR3 is TGTGCCAGCAACACTCAGGGGAGCTCCTACAATGAGCAGTTCTTC.